This is a list of T cell receptor beta chains from one sample in a study of blood T cells in healthy people across ages. From the 5' RACE reads, TCRdb called clonotypes with MiXCR, one entry per CDR3 protein. Among more than 550,000 distinct CDR3 sequences listed, 20% to 25% were seen once. What was sequenced was blood. The source of these receptors is a man in his 70s in good health. Both conserved end residues are part of each CDR3. Fields, in order: J gene, D gene, clone size, V gene, CDR3 protein, CDR3 DNA. The D gene is left open where the match is weak. Expanded clones are given a class, and other clones once, few, many or no size at all.

TRBJ1-1,TRBD1,.,TRBV7-9,CARSTKGTGDTEAFF,TGTGCCAGAAGCACTAAAGGGACAGGGGACACTGAAGCTTTCTTT
TRBJ1-1,.,.,TRBV9,CASSAGVWGDTEAFF,TGTGCCAGCAGCGCCGGGGTTTGGGGGGACACTGAAGCTTTCTTT
TRBJ2-2,TRBD2,few,TRBV12-3/TRBV12-4,CASSFRGGANTGELFF,TGTGCCAGCAGCTTCCGCGGGGGGGCGAACACCGGGGAGCTGTTTTTT
TRBJ2-1,TRBD1,few,TRBV29-1,CSVEDPGRGSNNEQFF,TGCAGCGTTGAAGATCCCGGCAGGGGGAGTAATAATGAGCAGTTCTTC
TRBJ1-4,TRBD1,.,TRBV3-1,CASSSTGVRNEKLFF,TGTGCCAGCAGCTCCACAGGGGTGCGTAATGAAAAACTGTTTTTT
TRBJ2-3,TRBD1,once,TRBV19,CATRSRDRYTDTQYF,TGTGCCACCCGAAGCCGGGACAGATACACAGATACGCAGTATTTT
TRBJ2-5,.,few,TRBV6-2/TRBV6-3,CASSYELRGTQYF,TGTGCCAGCAGTTACGAGCTTCGAGGGACCCAGTACTTC
TRBJ2-5,.,.,TRBV3-1,CASREGFRDGETQYF,TGTGCCAGCAGAGAGGGGTTCCGGGATGGGGAGACCCAGTACTTC
TRBJ1-4,TRBD1,.,TRBV2,CASRGRGPIATNEKLFF,TGTGCCAGCAGGGGCAGGGGGCCTATTGCAACTAATGAAAAACTGTTTTTT
TRBJ2-5,.,.,TRBV5-1,CASSLEQGRAGEKFF,TGCGCCAGCAGCTTGGAACAGGGGAGAGCGGGAGAAAAGTTCTTC
TRBJ2-4,.,few,TRBV11-2,CASSLGRRHIQYF,TGTGCCAGCAGCTTAGGAAGGAGGCACATTCAGTACTTC
TRBJ2-4,.,few,TRBV10-3,CAISELPRDIQYF,TGTGCCATCAGCGAACTCCCCCGGGACATTCAGTACTTC
TRBJ1-5,.,few,TRBV20-1,CSVIGVNQPQHF,TGCAGTGTTATCGGGGTCAATCAGCCCCAGCATTTT
TRBJ2-5,TRBD2,.,TRBV12-3/TRBV12-4,CASSLQLAGGQETQYF,TGTGCCAGCAGTCTGCAACTAGCGGGAGGGCAAGAGACCCAGTACTTC